This record concerns one T cell receptor beta chain sequence. Antigen specificity is unknown. The germline gives CDR1 KGHDR, CDR2 SFDVKD. The CDR3 is 17 amino acids. The V end was cut by 7 bases, the J end by 3 bases, with 23 bases between. This entry comes from a study of T cells after yellow fever vaccination. Background on the study: Any fraction with a low cell number was prepared using SMART-Seq v4 Ultra Low Input.

Overall study results and limits: Contaminants from the bulk population, in the form of abundant clonotypes, could be found in FACS-sorted repertoires. After the booster, about 95% of CD4 and about nine tenths of CD8 primary-response clones were re-detected.

They built TCR cDNA with 5'RACE template switching, a step that put in a universal primer site and UMIs. TCRdb fed the 5' RACE reads into MiXCR, producing one record per CDR3 protein. The repertoire includes about 310,000 distinct CDR3 sequences, roughly 3.5% of them detected once, and roughly a quarter sits in the top ten. V and J are TRBV24-1 and TRBJ2-5; unclear D gene. The receptor comes from a man in his late teens or twenties who received the YFV17D yellow fever vaccine. The sample here was PBMCs, taken on the day of the yellow fever booster vaccination. Here the CDR3 DNA reads TGTGCCACCAGCGATCCTCCTGGCGCCAACGAGGAAGAGACCCAGTACTTC. Its translation: CATSDPPGANEEETQYF.